This T cell receptor (beta chain) was sequenced in a study of Graves' ophthalmopathy and Graves' hyperthyroidism. Moderate-to-severe activity, CAS ≥3, NOSPECS ≥4 and duration under 3 months were recorded for donors with ophthalmopathy. The ends lost 6 bases at V and 4 bases at J; junction bases unmatched: 10. This CDR3 region has 15 residues. Per the germline V gene, CDR1 is DFQATT and CDR2 is SNEGSKA (reference sequence). This clonotype was seen repeatedly, ten times or more. Its antigen is unidentified. The study amplified TCR beta CDR3 regions using RNA transcripts. Second-round multiplex PCR followed a first-round RT-PCR using HTBI primers. A single record per CDR3 protein comes from TCRdb applying MiXCR to the multiplex PCR reads. The table lists roughly 500,000 distinct CDR3 sequences, approximately 15% of them singletons. Whole-study results and caveats: Cross-validated, the 13-signature model showed 87.88%/81.08% sensitivity/specificity, and 80%/75% in the test set. Among expanded thyroid clonotypes above 0.001 frequency, most also occurred in blood.

The rearrangement links TRBV20-1 to TRBJ2-5; 11 bases are shared with TRBD1. This TCR came from a woman aged 25 to 39 with Graves' ophthalmopathy. What was sequenced was blood. CDR3: CSADRDRGVRETQYF. Here the CDR3 DNA reads TGCAGTGCGGACCGGGACAGGGGGGTTCGAGAGACCCAGTACTTC.